This entry lists 10 T cell receptor beta chains sequenced from one sample in a study of T cell repertoires in cytomegalovirus infection (dated by TCRdb to the late 2010s). The treatment or condition label of this sample denotes: in vitro stimulation with specific CMV peptide epitopes to enrich CMV-specific T cells. The sample was run on an Illumina HiSeq 1500. TCRdb trimmed public reads at Q25 via fastp, called clones via MiXCR and kept in-frame beta chains. Merged by CDR3 protein, the rows form single entries marked with the most common genes and DNA. Here the sample has about 770,000 distinct CDR3 sequences; roughly 28% occur a single time. Around 14% of the sample lies in the top ten. These receptors lack a known antigen. The sample was cultured CD8+ T cells from PBMCs, taken from culture after CMV antigen stimulation. The source is a human donor in good health (CMV status not recorded). Some clones in this sample may be carry-over from other donors' samples.

The gene calls are TRBV27 and TRBJ2-3; 9 bases fit TRBD2. Germline values: CDR1 MNHEY, CDR2 SMNVEV (reference sequence). The CDR3 covers 15 residues. Trimming at V came to 7 bases and at J to 3 bases, leaving 8 bases not matched to a gene. The CDR3: CASTPTSGDTDTQYF. CDR3 nucleotide sequence: TGTGCCAGCACCCCGACTAGCGGAGATACAGATACGCAGTATTTT.

This clonotype turned up a few times. The J gene is TRBJ2-5, the V gene TRBV13; 12 bases line up with TRBD2. There are 15 residues in the CDR3. J lost 4 bases, V lost 4 bases, and 4 bases had no gene match. In germline, CDR1 is PRHDT, CDR2 FYEKMQ (reference sequence). The CDR3, as DNA: TGTGCCAGCAGCTCTAGCGGGGGGGCCGCAGAGACCCAGTACTTC. It translates to CASSSSGGAAETQYF.

This clonotype was detected a few times. The J gene is TRBJ2-2, the V gene TRBV6-5; D is perhaps TRBD1 (5 bases). The CDR3 sequence is 14 residues long. V lost 8 bases and J 5 bases, leaving 15 bases between the germline ends. Germline-derived CDR1 and CDR2 are MNHEY and SVGAGI. Here the CDR3 DNA reads TGTGCCAGCCTTCCAGGGTCGGGTACCGGGGAGCTGTTTTTT. Protein sequence: CASLPGSGTGELFF.

This chain joins TRBV13 and TRBJ1-3, with 9 nucleotides matching TRBD1. Germline V gene data show CDR1 as PRHDT and CDR2 as FYEKMQ (reference sequence). V trimming: 5 bases; J trimming: 3 bases; junction bases outside the gene matches: 14. The CDR3 has 18 residues. CDR3 in DNA: TGTGCCAGCAGCCGGGACAGGGTCCCTCGTGAGGGTGGAAACACCATATATTTT. This codes for CASSRDRVPREGGNTIYF. Complete variable domain (other parts from reference TRBV13 and TRBJ1-3): AAGVIQSPRHLIKEKRETATLKCYPIPRHDTVYWYQQGPGQDPQFLISFYEKMQSDKGSIPDRFSAQQFSDYHSELNMSSLELGDSALYFCASSRDRVPREGGNTIYFGEGSWLTVV.

This sequence joins TRBV6-5 and TRBJ1-1; 8 bases map to TRBD1. CDR3 length: 14 amino acids. CDR1 and CDR2 from the germline V gene are MNHEY and SVGAGI. J was trimmed by 5 bases and V by 6 bases; bases with no gene match: 8. In nucleotides, the CDR3 is TGTGCCAGCAGGCTGACAGGGGAAGGGACTGAAGCTTTCTTT. This codes for CASRLTGEGTEAFF.

The chain couples TRBV28 to TRBJ2-3; D call uncertain. Per germline, CDR1 MDHEN and CDR2 SYDVKM. The CDR3 is 16 residues long. The V end was cut by 2 bases, the J end by 1 base, with 13 bases between. CDR3 residues: CASSLEAFGGTDTQYF. The CDR3 coding sequence is TGTGCCAGCAGTTTAGAGGCCTTTGGGGGCACAGATACGCAGTATTTT. Variable domain in full (rest from reference TRBV28 and TRBJ2-3): DVKVTQSSRYLVKRTGEKVFLECVQDMDHENMFWYRQDPGLGLRLIYFSYDVKMKEKGDIPEGYSVSREKKERFSLILESASTNQTSMYLCASSLEAFGGTDTQYFGPGTRLTVL.

With regard to this clonotype: A much more abundant neighbour one base away suggests this may be a read error. The chain recombines TRBV7-2 with TRBJ2-7; D may be TRBD1 (6 bases). The DNA end is more similar to TRBJ2-1, so the J call may be wrong. CDR1 is SGHTA and CDR2 is FQGNSA in the germline V gene. The CDR3 contains 13 residues. CDR3 amino acids: CASSPPYGGEQFF. DNA for the CDR3: TGTGCCAGCAGCCCACCTTATGGGGGCGAGCAGTTCTTC.

This clonotype was picked up a small number of times. This chain uses TRBV27 with TRBJ1-4; 10 bases agree with TRBD1. J lost 7 bases, V lost 2 bases, and 10 bases had no gene match. Germline CDR1 is MNHEY and CDR2 is SMNVEV (reference sequence). CDR3 length equals 17 residues. The CDR3 region is CASSLPKRWDRGEKLFF. The CDR3, as DNA: TGTGCCAGCAGTTTACCGAAGAGGTGGGACAGGGGTGAAAAACTGTTTTTT.

The rearrangement joins TRBV25-1 to TRBJ2-1; D remains ambiguous. Germline V CDR1 and CDR2: MGHDK, SYGVNS. Trimming stripped 1 base from V and 3 bases from J, with 10 bases between. This CDR3 is built from 15 residues. For the CDR3, the DNA is TGTGCCAGCAGTGAATGGGGTGGCAACTACAATGAGCAGTTCTTC. Protein sequence: CASSEWGGNYNEQFF.

This clonotype was picked up a small number of times. This rearrangement joins TRBV7-6 to TRBJ2-3; D is unclear. The ends were cut back, 1 base at V and 1 base at J, with 9 bases in the middle. The germline V gene has CDR1 SGHVS and CDR2 FNYEAQ. CDR3 length equals 15 residues. The CDR3 region has the DNA TGTGCCAGCAGCTTAGGACCGATGGGCACAGATACGCAGTATTTT. It specifies CASSLGPMGTDTQYF.